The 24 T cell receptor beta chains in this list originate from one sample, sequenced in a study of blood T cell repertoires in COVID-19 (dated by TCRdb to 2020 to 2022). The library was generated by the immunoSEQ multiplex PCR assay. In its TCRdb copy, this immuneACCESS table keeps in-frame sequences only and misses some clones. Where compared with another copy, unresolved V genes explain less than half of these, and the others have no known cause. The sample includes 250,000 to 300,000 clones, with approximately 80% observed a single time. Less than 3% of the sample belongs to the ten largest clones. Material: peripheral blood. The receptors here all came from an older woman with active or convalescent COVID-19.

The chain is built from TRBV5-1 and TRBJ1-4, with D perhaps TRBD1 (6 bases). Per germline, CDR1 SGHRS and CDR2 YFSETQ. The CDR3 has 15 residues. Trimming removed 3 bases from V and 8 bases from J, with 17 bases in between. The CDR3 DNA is TGCGCCAGCAGCTCCGAGGGGGGGATTGGAGAAAAACTGTTTTTT. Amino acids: CASSSEGGIGEKLFF.

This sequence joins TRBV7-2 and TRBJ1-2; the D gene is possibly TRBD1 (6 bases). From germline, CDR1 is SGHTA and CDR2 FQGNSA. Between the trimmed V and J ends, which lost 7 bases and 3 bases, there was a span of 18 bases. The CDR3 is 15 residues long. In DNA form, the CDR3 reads TGTGCCAGCATCCTTAGGGGGTTTGCCCACTATGGCTACACCTTC. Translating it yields CASILRGFAHYGYTF.

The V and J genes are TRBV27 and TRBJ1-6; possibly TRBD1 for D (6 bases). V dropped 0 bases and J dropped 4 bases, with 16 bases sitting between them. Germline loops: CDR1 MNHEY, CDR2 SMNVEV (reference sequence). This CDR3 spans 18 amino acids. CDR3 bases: TGTGCCAGCAGTTTATCGCCGCAGGGGACAAATTATAATTCACCCCTCCACTTT. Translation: CASSLSPQGTNYNSPLHF.

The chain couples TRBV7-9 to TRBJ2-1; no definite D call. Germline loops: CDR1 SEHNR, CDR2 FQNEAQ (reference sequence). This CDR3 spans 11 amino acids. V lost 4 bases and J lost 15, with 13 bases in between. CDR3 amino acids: CASSSRVERFF. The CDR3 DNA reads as TGTGCCAGCAGCTCCCGAGTAGAACGGTTCTTC.

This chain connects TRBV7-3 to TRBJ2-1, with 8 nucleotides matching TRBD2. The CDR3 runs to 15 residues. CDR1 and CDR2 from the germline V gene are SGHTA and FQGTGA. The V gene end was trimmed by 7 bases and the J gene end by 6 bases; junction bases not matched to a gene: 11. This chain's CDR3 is CASTDSGATFNEQFF. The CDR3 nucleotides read TGTGCCAGCACGGATAGCGGGGCAACCTTCAATGAGCAGTTCTTC.

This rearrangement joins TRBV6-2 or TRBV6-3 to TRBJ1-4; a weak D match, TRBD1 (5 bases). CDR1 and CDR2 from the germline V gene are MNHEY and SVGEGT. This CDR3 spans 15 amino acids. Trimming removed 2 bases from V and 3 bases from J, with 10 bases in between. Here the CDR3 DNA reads TGTGCCAGCAGTTACGGGGCAGGCCCTAATGAAAAACTGTTTTTT. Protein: CASSYGAGPNEKLFF.

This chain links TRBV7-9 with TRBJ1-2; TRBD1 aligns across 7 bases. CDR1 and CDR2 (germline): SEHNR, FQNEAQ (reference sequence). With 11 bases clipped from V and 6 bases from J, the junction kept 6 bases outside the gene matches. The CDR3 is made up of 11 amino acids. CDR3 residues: CAGRDRDGYTF. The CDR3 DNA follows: TGTGCCGGTCGGGACAGAGATGGCTACACCTTC.

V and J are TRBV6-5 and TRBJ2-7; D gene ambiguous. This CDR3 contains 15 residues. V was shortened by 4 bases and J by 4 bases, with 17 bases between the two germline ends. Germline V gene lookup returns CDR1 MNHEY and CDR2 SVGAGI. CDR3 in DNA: TGTGCCAGCAGTTTAAGTGCGGTGGAAGGATACGAGCAGTACTTC. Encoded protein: CASSLSAVEGYEQYF.

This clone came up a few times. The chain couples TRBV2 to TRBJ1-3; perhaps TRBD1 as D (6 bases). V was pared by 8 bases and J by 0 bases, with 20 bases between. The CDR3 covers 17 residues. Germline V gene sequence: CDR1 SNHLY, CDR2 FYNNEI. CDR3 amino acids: CASRLIRGASSGNTIYF. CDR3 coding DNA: TGTGCCAGCCGCTTAATCAGGGGCGCCAGCTCTGGAAACACCATATATTTT.

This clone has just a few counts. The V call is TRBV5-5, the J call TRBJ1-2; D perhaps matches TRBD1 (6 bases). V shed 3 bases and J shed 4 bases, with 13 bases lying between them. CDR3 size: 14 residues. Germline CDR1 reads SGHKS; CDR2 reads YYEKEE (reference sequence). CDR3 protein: CASSSRTVSYGYTF. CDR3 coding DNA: TGTGCCAGCAGCTCGAGGACAGTAAGCTATGGCTACACCTTC.

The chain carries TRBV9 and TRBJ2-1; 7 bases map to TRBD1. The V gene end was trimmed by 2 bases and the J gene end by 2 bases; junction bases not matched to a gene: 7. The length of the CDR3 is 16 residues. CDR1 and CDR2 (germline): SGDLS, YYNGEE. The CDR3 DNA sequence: TGTGCCAGCAGCGTCACAGGGGCGTCCACCTACAATGAGCAGTTCTTC. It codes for CASSVTGASTYNEQFF.

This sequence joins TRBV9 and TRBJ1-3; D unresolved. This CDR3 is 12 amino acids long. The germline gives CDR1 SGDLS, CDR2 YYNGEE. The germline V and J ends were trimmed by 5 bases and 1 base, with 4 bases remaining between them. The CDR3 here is CASRSSGNTIYF. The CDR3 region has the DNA TGTGCCAGCAGGTCTTCTGGAAACACCATATATTTT.

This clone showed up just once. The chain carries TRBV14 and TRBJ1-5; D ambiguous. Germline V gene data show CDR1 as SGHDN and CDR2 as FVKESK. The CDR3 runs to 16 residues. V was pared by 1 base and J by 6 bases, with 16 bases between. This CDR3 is CASSQAPQEACQPQHF. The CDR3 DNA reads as TGTGCCAGCAGCCAAGCTCCGCAGGAGGCATGTCAGCCCCAGCATTTT.

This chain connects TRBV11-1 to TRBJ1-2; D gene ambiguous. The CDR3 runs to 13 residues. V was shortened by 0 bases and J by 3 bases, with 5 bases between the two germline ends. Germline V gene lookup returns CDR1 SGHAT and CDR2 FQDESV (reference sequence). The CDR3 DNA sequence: TGTGCCAGCAGCTTAGCAGGAGACTATGGCTACACCTTC. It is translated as CASSLAGDYGYTF.

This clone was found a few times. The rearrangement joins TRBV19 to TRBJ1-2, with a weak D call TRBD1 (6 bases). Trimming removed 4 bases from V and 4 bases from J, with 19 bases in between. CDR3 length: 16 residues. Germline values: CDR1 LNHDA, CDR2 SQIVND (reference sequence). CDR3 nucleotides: TGTGCCAGTAGTACAGGGGAGAGGGATGGAATCTATGGCTACACCTTC. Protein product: CASSTGERDGIYGYTF.

The CDR3 DNA is TGTGCCAGCAGCGCCGGGACAGGGTCCTCCTACAATGAGCAGTTCTTC. Amino acids: CASSAGTGSSYNEQFF. V and J are TRBV5-5 and TRBJ2-1; 9 bases map to TRBD1. V gave up 4 bases and J gave up 0 bases; unmatched junction bases: 5. The CDR3 is made up of 16 amino acids. The germline gives CDR1 SGHKS, CDR2 YYEKEE (reference sequence). Together with reference TRBV5-5 and TRBJ2-1, the CDR3 gives the full variable domain: DAGVTQSPTHLIKTRGQQVTLRCSPISGHKSVSWYQQVLGQGPQFIFQYYEKEERGRGNFPDRFSARQFPNYSSELNVNALLLGDSALYLCASSAGTGSSYNEQFFGPGTRLTVL.

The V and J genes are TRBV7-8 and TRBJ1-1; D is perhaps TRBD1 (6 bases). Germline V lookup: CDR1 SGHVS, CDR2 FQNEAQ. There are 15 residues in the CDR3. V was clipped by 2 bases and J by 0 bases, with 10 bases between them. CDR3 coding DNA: TGTGCCAGCAGCTTAAAGGACAGAATGAACACTGAAGCTTTCTTT. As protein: CASSLKDRMNTEAFF.

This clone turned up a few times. CDR3 loop: CASRPQRGGRYEQYF. The CDR3, as DNA: TGTGCCAGCAGGCCTCAGCGGGGGGGCAGGTACGAGCAGTACTTC. The rearrangement joins TRBV6-6 to TRBJ2-7; 10 bases map to TRBD2. The CDR3 has 15 amino acids. After removal of 6 bases from V and 4 bases from J, the junction contained 9 bases not matched to a gene. CDR1 and CDR2 (germline): MNHNY, SVGAGI (reference sequence).

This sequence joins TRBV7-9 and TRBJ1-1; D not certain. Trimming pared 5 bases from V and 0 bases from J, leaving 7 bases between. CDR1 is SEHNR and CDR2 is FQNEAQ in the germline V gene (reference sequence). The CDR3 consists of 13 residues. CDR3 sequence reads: CASSPQMNTEAFF. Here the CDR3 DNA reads TGTGCCAGCAGCCCCCAGATGAACACTGAAGCTTTCTTT. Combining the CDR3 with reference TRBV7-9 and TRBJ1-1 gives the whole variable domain DTGVSQNPRHKITKRGQNVTFRCDPISEHNRLYWYRQTLGQGPEFLTYFQNEAQLEKSRLLSDRFSAERPKGSFSTLEIQRTEQGDSAMYLCASSPQMNTEAFFGQGTRLTVV.

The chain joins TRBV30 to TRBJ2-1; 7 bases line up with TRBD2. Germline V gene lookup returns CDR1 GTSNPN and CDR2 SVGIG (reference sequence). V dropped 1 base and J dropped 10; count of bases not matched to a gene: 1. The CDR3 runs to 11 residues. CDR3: CAWSAGGEQFF. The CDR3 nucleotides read TGTGCCTGGAGTGCGGGGGGAGAGCAGTTCTTC.

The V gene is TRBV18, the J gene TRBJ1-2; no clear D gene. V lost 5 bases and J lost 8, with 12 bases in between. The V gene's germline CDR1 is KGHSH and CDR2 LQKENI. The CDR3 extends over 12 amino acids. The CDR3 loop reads CASSVEGSGYTF. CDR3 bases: TGTGCCAGCTCAGTTGAGGGAAGCGGCTACACCTTC. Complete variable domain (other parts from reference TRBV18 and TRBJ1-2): NAGVMQNPRHLVRRRGQEARLRCSPMKGHSHVYWYRQLPEEGLKFMVYLQKENIIDESGMPKERFSAEFPKEGPSILRIQQVVRGDSAAYFCASSVEGSGYTFGSGTRLTVV.

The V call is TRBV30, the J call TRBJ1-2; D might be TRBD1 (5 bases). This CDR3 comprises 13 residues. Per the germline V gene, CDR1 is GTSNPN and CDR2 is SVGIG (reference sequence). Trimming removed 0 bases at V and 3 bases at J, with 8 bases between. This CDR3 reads CAWSVTGDYGYTF. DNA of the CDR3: TGTGCCTGGAGTGTAACGGGGGACTATGGCTACACCTTC. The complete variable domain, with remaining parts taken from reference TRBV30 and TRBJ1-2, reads SQTIHQWPATLVQPVGSPLSLECTVEGTSNPNLYWYRQAAGRGLQLLFYSVGIGQISSEVPQNLSASRPQDRQFILSSKKLLLSDSGFYLCAWSVTGDYGYTFGSGTRLTVV.

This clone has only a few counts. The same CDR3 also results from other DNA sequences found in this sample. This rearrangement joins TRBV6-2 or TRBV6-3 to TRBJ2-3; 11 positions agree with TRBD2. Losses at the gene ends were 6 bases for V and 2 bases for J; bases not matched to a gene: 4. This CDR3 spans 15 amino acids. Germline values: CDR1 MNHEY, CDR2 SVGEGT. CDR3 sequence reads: CASSYSGGATDTQYF. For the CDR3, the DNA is TGTGCCAGCAGCTATAGCGGGGGGGCCACAGATACGCAGTATTTT.

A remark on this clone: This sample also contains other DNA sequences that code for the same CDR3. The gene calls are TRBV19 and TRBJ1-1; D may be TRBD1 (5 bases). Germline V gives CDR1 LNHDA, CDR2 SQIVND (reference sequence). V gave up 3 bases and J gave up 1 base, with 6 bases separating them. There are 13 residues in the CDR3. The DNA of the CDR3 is TGTGCCAGTAGTATCACAGGGAACACTGAAGCTTTCTTT. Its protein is CASSITGNTEAFF.